Each of the 14 T cell receptor beta chains below was sequenced from the same sample in a study of technical replicates of blood from a handful of donors. Measured with immunoSEQ multiplex PCR; TCRdb has only the in-frame clones, and not every one. This table holds about 73,000 clones, 90% found once. The sequenced sample was PBMCs. Every receptor here comes from a human donor in good health. Some clones in this sample may be carry-over from other donors' samples.

The V call is TRBV4-1, the J call TRBJ1-5, with TRBD1 as a possible D gene (6 bases). Germline CDR1 is MGHRA and CDR2 is YSYEKL. Trimming cost V 0 bases and J 7 bases, with 16 bases left between them. The CDR3 is 16 residues long. The CDR3: CASSQDWARGGQPQHF. The CDR3 DNA reads as TGCGCCAGCAGCCAAGATTGGGCCAGGGGCGGGCAGCCCCAGCATTTT.

The J gene is TRBJ2-7, the V gene TRBV13; 9 bases map to TRBD2. J gave up 4 bases and V 4 bases, and 11 bases lay outside the gene matches. Germline CDR1 reads PRHDT; CDR2 reads FYEKMQ (reference sequence). The CDR3 spans 16 residues. CDR3 nucleotides: TGTGCCAGCAGCTCTAGACAGGGCCTAGCGGGGTACGAGCAGTACTTC. This gives the protein CASSSRQGLAGYEQYF.

The chain has TRBV6-5 and TRBJ2-1; TRBD2 might be the D (5 bases). Germline assignment: CDR1 MNHEY and CDR2 SVGAGI. This CDR3 has 12 amino acids. With 8 bases removed from V and 4 bases from J, the gap between germline ends came to 9 bases. This chain's CDR3 is CASRGSYNEQFF. The CDR3, as DNA: TGTGCCAGCCGAGGGAGTTACAATGAGCAGTTCTTC.

The rearrangement uses TRBV7-2 and TRBJ1-5; 8 bases match TRBD1. Per the germline V gene, CDR1 is SGHTA and CDR2 is FQGNSA. The J segment lost 3 bases and the V segment lost 2 bases, leaving 6 bases of the junction unmatched. The CDR3 runs to 16 residues. CDR3 nucleotides: TGTGCCAGCAGCTTATCCGGGACAGGCTACAATCAGCCCCAGCATTTT. It is translated as CASSLSGTGYNQPQHF.

This chain links TRBV13 with TRBJ2-7; D gene uncertain. Looked up from germline, CDR1 is PRHDT and CDR2 is FYEKMQ (reference sequence). The V end was cut by 3 bases, the J end by 0 bases, with 9 bases between. CDR3 size: 14 residues. The CDR3 nucleotides read TGTGCCAGCAGCTTCTCCTCGTACTCCTACGAGCAGTACTTC. Encoded protein: CASSFSSYSYEQYF.

The chain combines TRBV6-6 with TRBJ1-1; D might be TRBD1 (5 bases). Germline V CDR1 and CDR2: MNHNY, SVGAGI (reference sequence). This CDR3 comprises 14 residues. With 5 bases removed from V and 5 bases from J, the gap between germline ends came to 15 bases. The CDR3 sequence is CASSPAGGSTEAFF. As DNA, the CDR3 is TGTGCCAGCAGTCCGGCCGGGGGAAGTACTGAAGCTTTCTTT.

CDR3 loop: CASSTLRELSNEQFF. The CDR3 bases are TGTGCCAGCAGCACCCTTCGGGAGCTATCAAATGAGCAGTTCTTC. The rearrangement joins TRBV11-2 to TRBJ2-1; possible D gene TRBD2, 6 bases. CDR1 and CDR2 from the germline V gene are SGHAT and FQNNGV. The CDR3 totals 15 residues. V shed 5 bases and J shed 7 bases, with 18 bases lying between them.

The chain combines TRBV7-6 with TRBJ2-3; no clear D gene. The V and J ends lost 5 bases and 3 bases respectively, with 3 bases between them. CDR1 SGHVS and CDR2 FNYEAQ come from the germline V gene. This CDR3 spans 11 amino acids. DNA of the CDR3: TGTGCCAGCAGCCTGACAGATACGCAGTATTTT. Protein sequence: CASSLTDTQYF. The full variable domain, rest sourced from reference TRBV7-6 and TRBJ2-3, is GAGVSQSPRYKVTKRGQDVALRCDPISGHVSLYWYRQALGQGPEFLTYFNYEAQQDKSGLPNDRFSAERPEGSISTLTIQRTEQRDSAMYRCASSLTDTQYFGPGTRLTVL.

The chain employs TRBV29-1 and TRBJ2-1; the match to TRBD2 covers 7 bases. CDR3 length equals 13 residues. CDR1 is SQVTM and CDR2 is ANQGSEA in the germline V gene. J gave up 7 bases and V 4 bases, and 7 bases lay outside the gene matches. This CDR3 is CSVVPAGSNEQFF. The CDR3 bases are TGCAGCGTTGTACCAGCGGGGTCGAATGAGCAGTTCTTC.

The genes are TRBV5-1 and TRBJ2-1; D might be TRBD2 (6 bases). V was clipped by 0 bases and J by 3 bases, with 10 bases between them. CDR3 length: 15 amino acids. CDR1 is SGHRS, CDR2 YFSETQ, per germline. The CDR3 nucleotides read TGCGCCAGCAGCTTGGTGGCGGGGAACTACAATGAGCAGTTCTTC. Translated, it gives CASSLVAGNYNEQFF.

This chain links TRBV29-1 with TRBJ2-5; possibly TRBD2 for D (6 bases). Trimming removed 4 bases from V and 5 bases from J, with 20 bases in between. This CDR3 has 15 amino acids. Germline assignment: CDR1 SQVTM and CDR2 ANQGSEA. The CDR3 protein is CSVVLSGAGWETQYF. The CDR3 DNA reads TGCAGCGTTGTCTTGTCCGGTGCGGGGTGGGAGACCCAGTACTTC.

The V call is TRBV7-2, the J call TRBJ1-3; D not resolved. The CDR3 is made up of 13 amino acids. CDR1 and CDR2 from the germline V gene are SGHTA and FQGNSA. V lost 5 bases, J lost 4 bases, and 9 bases lay in between. CDR3 coding DNA: TGTGCCAGCAGCCCGAACCGGGGAAACACCATATATTTT. Translation gives CASSPNRGNTIYF. Complete variable domain (other parts from reference TRBV7-2 and TRBJ1-3): GAGVSQSPSNKVTEKGKDVELRCDPISGHTALYWYRQSLGQGLEFLIYFQGNSAPDKSGLPSDRFSAERTGGSVSTLTIQRTQQEDSAVYLCASSPNRGNTIYFGEGSWLTVV.

J is TRBJ1-6 and V is TRBV5-1; D ambiguous. This CDR3 contains 16 residues. CDR1 is SGHRS and CDR2 is YFSETQ in the germline V gene. The germline V and J ends were trimmed by 4 bases and 7 bases, with 18 bases remaining between them. The CDR3 region has the DNA TGCGCCAGCAGCCAGGATCATGGGAGGGTCAATTCACCCCTCCACTTT. Its protein product is CASSQDHGRVNSPLHF.

V usage is TRBV15 and J usage is TRBJ2-7; weak D call: TRBD2 (5 bases). The CDR3 runs 13 residues. CDR1 and CDR2 from the germline V gene are LNHNV and YYDKDF (reference sequence). V was clipped by 3 bases and J by 0 bases, with 6 bases between them. CDR3 DNA: TGTGCCACCAGCAGCCGGGACTCCTACGAGCAGTACTTC. Translation gives CATSSRDSYEQYF.